This T cell receptor delta chain came from a study of gamma-delta T cells after stem cell transplantation. TCRdb reanalysed the RT-PCR reads with CATT. The sample yields 550 to 800 delta-chain clones, approximately 5.4% seen once. V was trimmed by 2 bases and J by 0 bases, leaving 12 bases between them. The germline gives CDR1 GEAIGNYY, CDR2 EKD. The CDR3 covers 15 residues. Concerning this clone itself: TCRdb's protein for this DNA is that of a much larger clone and differs from the translation at residue 5, likely a read error; the protein shown is the DNA translation.

The sequenced material came from gamma-delta T cells. This clonotype was sampled from a human donor. It is not recorded whose cells these are; they may come from a transplant donor. The rearrangement links TRDV2 to TRDJ1; D gene ambiguous. CDR3 sequence reads: CACDMLTRNTDKLIF. CDR3 sequence (DNA): TGTGCCTGTGACATGCTTACCCGTAACACCGATAAACTCATCTTT.